In this sample, the clone carrying this TCR beta chain turned up a few times. The antigen is undetermined. This sample is drawn from a study of cytomegalovirus exposure and HLA in healthy donors. CDR1 LNHDA and CDR2 SQIVND come from the germline V gene (reference sequence). This CDR3 has 15 residues. V lost 5 bases, J lost 0 bases, and 11 bases lay in between. The study, taken as a whole, reports: Common viral pathogens (according to a later analysis) appeared linked to several of the most significant clusters.

60 Vbeta and 13 Jbeta primers were used in PCR. Assay used: immunoSEQ multiplex PCR; TCRdb lists only in-frame clones, some missing. The table includes 150,000 to 200,000 clones, around 78% detected once. The sequence came from a woman under 40 in good health and CMV-seropositive. The chain carries TRBV19 and TRBJ2-4; tentative D call: TRBD1 (6 bases). The sample comprised PBMCs. The CDR3 DNA sequence: TGTGCCAGTAGTCCCCAGGGGATAGCCAAAAACATTCAGTACTTC. The encoded protein is CASSPQGIAKNIQYF.